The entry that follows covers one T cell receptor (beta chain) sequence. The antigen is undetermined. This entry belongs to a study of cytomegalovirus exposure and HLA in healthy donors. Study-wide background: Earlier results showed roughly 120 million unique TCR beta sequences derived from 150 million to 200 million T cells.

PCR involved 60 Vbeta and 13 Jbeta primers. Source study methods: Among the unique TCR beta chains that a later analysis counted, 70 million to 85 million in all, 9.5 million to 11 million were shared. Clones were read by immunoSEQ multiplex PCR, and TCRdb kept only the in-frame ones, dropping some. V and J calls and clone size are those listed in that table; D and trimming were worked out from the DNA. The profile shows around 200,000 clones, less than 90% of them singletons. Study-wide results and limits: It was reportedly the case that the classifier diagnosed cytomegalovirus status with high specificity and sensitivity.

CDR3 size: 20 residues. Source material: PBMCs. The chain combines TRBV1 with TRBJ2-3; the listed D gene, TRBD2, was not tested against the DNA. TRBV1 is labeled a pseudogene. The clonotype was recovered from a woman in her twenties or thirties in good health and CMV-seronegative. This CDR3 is CTRSQRRLAGESSSTDTQYF. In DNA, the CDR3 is TGCACCCGCAGCCAAAGGCGACTAGCGGGAGAATCCTCAAGCACAGATACGCAGTATTTT.